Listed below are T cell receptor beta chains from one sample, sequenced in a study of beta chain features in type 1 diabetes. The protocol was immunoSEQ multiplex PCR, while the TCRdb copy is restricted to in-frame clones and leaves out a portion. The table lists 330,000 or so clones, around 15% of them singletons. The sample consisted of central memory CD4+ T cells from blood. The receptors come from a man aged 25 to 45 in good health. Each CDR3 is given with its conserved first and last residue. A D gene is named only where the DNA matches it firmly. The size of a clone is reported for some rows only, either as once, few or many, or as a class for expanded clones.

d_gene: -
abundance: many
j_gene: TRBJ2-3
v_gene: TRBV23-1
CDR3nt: TGCGCCAGCAGTCAGACTAGGGATCGGGACAGAACAGATACGCAGTATTTT
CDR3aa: CASSQTRDRDRTDTQYF

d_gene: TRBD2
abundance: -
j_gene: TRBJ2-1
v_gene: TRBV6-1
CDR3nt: TGTGCCAGCAAAGGGGCTGCGGGAGAGGCGAATGAGCAGTTCTTC
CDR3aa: CASKGAAGEANEQFF

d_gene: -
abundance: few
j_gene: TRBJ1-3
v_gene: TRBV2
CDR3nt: TGTGCCAGCAGTGTGGACCGGCCCCTTTTT
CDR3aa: CASSVDRPLF

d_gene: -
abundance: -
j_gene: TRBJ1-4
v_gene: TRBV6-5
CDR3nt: TGTGCCAGTCTGTACGATGAAAAACTGTTTTTT
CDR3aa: CASLYDEKLFF

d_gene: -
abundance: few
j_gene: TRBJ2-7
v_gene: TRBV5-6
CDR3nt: TGTGCCAGCATCTCAGGGGTGGTGGCGGGAAGGAGCTCCTACGAGCAGTACTTC
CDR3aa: CASISGVVAGRSSYEQYF

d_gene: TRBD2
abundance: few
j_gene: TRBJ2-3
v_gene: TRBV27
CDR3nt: TGTGCCAGCAGTTTACTAGCGGGGGATACGCAGTATTTT
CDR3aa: CASSLLAGDTQYF

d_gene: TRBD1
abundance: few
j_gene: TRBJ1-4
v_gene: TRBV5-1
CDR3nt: TGCGCCACCCAAGCCGGGACAGGGGATCCAACTAATGAAAAACTGTTTTTT
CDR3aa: CATQAGTGDPTNEKLFF

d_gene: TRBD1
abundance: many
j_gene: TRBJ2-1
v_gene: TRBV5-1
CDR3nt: TGCGCCAGCAGCATGGGGACAGGGGGCGATGAGCAGTTCTTC
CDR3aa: CASSMGTGGDEQFF

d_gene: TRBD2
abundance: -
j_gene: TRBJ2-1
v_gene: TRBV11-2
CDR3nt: TGTGCCACCGGGACTAGCGGGAGATTAAATGAGCAGTTCTTC
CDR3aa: CATGTSGRLNEQFF

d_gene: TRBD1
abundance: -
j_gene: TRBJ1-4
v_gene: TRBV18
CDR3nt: TGTGCCAGCTCATATCCGGGACAGGTTAATGAAAAACTGTTTTTT
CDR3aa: CASSYPGQVNEKLFF

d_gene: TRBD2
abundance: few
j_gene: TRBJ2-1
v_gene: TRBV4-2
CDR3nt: TGTGCCAGCAGCCAAGGAAGAGCGGGGGGGCTATTGGATGAGCAGTTCTTC
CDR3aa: CASSQGRAGGLLDEQFF

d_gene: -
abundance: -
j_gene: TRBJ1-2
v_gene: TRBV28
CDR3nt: TGTGCCAGCAGTTTAGTTCGGGTCGACTATGGCTACACCTTC
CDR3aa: CASSLVRVDYGYTF

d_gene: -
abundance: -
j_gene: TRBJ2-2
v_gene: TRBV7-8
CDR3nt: TGTGCCAGCAGCCCCACTAGTAACGAGTTGGGGGAGCTGTTTTTT
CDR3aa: CASSPTSNELGELFF

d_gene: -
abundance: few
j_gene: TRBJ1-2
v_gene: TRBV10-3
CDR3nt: TGTGCCAGCAGTTACAACCGGGATAACTATGGCTACACCTTC
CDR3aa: CASSYNRDNYGYTF

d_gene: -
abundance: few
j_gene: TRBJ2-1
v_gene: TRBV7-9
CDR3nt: TGTGCCAGCAGTTCCCGGGGGAACCCTTGGGTTGAGCAGTTCTTC
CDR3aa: CASSSRGNPWVEQFF

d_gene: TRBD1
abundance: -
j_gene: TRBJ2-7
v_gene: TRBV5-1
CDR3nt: TGCGCCAGCAGCTTAAGCGGACAGGGGATGCACGAGCAGTACTTC
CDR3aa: CASSLSGQGMHEQYF

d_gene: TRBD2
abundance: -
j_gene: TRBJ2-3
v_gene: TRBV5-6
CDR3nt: TGTGCCAGCAGCTTGCCTAGCGGATCAGATACGCAGTATTTT
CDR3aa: CASSLPSGSDTQYF

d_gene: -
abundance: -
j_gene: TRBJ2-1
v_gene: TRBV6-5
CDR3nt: TGTGCCAGCAGTTACTCGGGAAAGAAGCAGTTCTTC
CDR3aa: CASSYSGKKQFF

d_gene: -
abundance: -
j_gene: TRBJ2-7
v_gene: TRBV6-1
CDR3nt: TGTGCCAGCAGTGAAACGGAACGGGCAACCCTAAACAGGGTAGGGTCCTACGAGCAGTACTTC
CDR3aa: CASSETERATLNRVGSYEQYF

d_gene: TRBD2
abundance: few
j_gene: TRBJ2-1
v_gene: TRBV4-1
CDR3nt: TGCGCCAGCAGCCAGGGACCACTAGCGGGGTTTTACAATGAGCAGTTCTTC
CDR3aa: CASSQGPLAGFYNEQFF

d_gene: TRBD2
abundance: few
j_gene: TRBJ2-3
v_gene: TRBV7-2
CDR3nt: TGTGCCAGCAGCTTAGGATGGACTAGCACGCAGTATTTT
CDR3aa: CASSLGWTSTQYF

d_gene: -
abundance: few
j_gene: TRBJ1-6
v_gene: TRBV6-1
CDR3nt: TGTGCCAGCAGTGAAGGGAACAGGGTAGGATCACCCCTCCACTTT
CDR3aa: CASSEGNRVGSPLHF

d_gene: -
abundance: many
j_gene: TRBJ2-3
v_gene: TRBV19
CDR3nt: TGTGCCAGCCGCCAGAGTGGAGATACGCAGTATTTT
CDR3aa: CASRQSGDTQYF

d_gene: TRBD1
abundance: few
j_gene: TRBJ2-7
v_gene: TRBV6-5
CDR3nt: TGTGCCAGCAGTTTGGGCGGACAGGGGTTCCACGAGCAGTACTTC
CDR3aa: CASSLGGQGFHEQYF

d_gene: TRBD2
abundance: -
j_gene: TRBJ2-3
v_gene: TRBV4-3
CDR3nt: TGCGCCAGCAGCCAAACTAGCGGGGGGGGCACAGATACGCAGTATTTT
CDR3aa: CASSQTSGGGTDTQYF

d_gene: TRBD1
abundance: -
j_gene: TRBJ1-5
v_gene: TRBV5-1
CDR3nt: TGCGCCAGCAGCTTGGCGGGACAGCACAATCAGCCCCAGCATTTT
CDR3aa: CASSLAGQHNQPQHF

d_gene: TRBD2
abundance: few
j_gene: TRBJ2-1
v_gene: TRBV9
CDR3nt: TGTGCCAGCAGCGTAGTGGCGGGAGGCTACAATGAGCAGTTCTTC
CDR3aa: CASSVVAGGYNEQFF

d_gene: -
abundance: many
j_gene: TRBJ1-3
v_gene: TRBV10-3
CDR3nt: TGTGCCGCGGTGACAGGCCTCTCTGGAAACACCATATATTTT
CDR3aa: CAAVTGLSGNTIYF

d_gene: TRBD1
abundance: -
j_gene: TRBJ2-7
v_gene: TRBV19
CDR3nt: TGTGCCAGTAGTAGGGCTCCAACAGGGGCAAAGTCCTACGAGCAGTACTTC
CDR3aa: CASSRAPTGAKSYEQYF

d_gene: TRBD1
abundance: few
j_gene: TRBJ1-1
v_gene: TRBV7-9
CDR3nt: TGTGCCAGCAGCTTACCAGGGGGGAACACTGAAGCTTTCTTT
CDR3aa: CASSLPGGNTEAFF

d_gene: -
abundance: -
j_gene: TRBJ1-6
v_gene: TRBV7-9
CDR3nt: TGTGCCAGCAGCTTAGAGGCCTCACCCCTCCACTTT
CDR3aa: CASSLEASPLHF

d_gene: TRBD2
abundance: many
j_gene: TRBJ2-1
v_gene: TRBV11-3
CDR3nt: TGTGCCAGCAGCTCAAAAACTAGCGGGAGGCCCTCCTACAATGAGCAGTTCTTC
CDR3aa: CASSSKTSGRPSYNEQFF

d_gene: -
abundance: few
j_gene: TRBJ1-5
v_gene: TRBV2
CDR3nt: TGTGCCAGCGGAGGGGGGAATAGCAATCAGCCCCAGCATTTT
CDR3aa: CASGGGNSNQPQHF

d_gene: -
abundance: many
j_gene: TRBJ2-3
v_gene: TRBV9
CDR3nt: TGTGCCAGCAGCGGAGCTTCACACACAGATACGCAGTATTTT
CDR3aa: CASSGASHTDTQYF

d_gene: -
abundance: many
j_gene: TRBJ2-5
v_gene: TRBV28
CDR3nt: TGTGCCAGCAGTCGACAGGACCTACAAGAGACCCAGTACTTC
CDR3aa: CASSRQDLQETQYF

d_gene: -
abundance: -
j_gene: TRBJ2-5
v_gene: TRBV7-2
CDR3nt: TGTGCCAGCAGCTCCCAGCAAGAGACCCAGTACTTC
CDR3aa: CASSSQQETQYF

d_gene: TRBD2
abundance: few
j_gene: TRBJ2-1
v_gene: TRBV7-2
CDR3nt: TGTGCCAGCAGCTTACTAGCGGGAGACGGGCGCAATGAGCAGTTCTTC
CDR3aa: CASSLLAGDGRNEQFF

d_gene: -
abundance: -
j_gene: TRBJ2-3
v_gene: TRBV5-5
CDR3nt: TGTGCCAGCTGGCGCGCTGGGGCTATCACAGATACGCAGTATTTT
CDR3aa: CASWRAGAITDTQYF

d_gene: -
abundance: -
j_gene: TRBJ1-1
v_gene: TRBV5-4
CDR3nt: TGTGCCAGCAGCCCGGACAGCATGAACACTGAAGCTTTCTTT
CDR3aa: CASSPDSMNTEAFF

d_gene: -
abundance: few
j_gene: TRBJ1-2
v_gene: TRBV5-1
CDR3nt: TGCGCCAGCAGCTTGGAGGGGATTGGGGAGGGCTACACCTTC
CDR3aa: CASSLEGIGEGYTF

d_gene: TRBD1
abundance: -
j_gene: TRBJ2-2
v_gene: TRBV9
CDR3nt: TGTGCCAGCAGCGTAAACTCACCAGGGGGCCCAAACACCGGGGAGCTGTTTTTT
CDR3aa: CASSVNSPGGPNTGELFF

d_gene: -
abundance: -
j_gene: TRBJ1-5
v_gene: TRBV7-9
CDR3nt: TGTGCCAGCAGTCCCGATGGGGGGTTAGGTCAGCCCCAGCATTTT
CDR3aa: CASSPDGGLGQPQHF

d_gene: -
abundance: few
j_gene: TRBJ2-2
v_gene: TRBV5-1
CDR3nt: TGCGCCAGCAGCTTTGGGGACACCGGGGAGCTGTTTTTT
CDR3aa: CASSFGDTGELFF

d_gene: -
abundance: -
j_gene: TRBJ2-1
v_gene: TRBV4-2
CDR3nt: TGTGCCAGCAGCCAAACCTCGGGGGAGCAGTTCTTC
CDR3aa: CASSQTSGEQFF

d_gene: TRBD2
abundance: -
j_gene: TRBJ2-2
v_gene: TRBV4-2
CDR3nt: TGTGCCAGCAGCTTGACCGGGACTAGCGGGGACGGGGAGCTGTTTTTT
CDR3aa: CASSLTGTSGDGELFF

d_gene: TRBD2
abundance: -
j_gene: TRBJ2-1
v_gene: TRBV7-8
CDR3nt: TGTGCCAGCACCAGGCGGGAGAAGTACAATGAGCAGTTCTTC
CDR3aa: CASTRREKYNEQFF

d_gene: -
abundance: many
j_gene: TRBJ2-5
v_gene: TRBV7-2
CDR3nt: TGTGCCAGCAGCCTAGGACAGCTCCAAGAGACCCAGTACTTC
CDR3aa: CASSLGQLQETQYF

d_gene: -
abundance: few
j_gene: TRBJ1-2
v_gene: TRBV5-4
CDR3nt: TGTGCCAGCAGGGTCATAAACACGGACATGGATGGCTACACCTTC
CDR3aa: CASRVINTDMDGYTF

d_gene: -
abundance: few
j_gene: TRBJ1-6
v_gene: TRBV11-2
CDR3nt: TGTGCCAGCAGCATGCAGACAGTCGCGCCCCTCCACTTT
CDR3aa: CASSMQTVAPLHF

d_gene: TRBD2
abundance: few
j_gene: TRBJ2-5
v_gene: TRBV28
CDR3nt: TGTGCCACAAGACTAGCGGGAGGGCCGGGGAAGACCCAGTACTTC
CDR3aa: CATRLAGGPGKTQYF

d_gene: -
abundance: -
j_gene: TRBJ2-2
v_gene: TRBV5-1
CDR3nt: TGCGCCAGCAAATTACAGTCCAACACCGGGGAGCTGTTTTTT
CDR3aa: CASKLQSNTGELFF

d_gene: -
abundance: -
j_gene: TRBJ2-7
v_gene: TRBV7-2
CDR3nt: TGTGCCAGCAGCTTAGAGGTCGCCTCCTACGAGCAGTACTTC
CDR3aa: CASSLEVASYEQYF

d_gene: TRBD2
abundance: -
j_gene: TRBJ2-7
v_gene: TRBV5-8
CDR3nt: TGTGCCAGCAGGCAGCGGGGGCCGACCTACGAGCAGTACTTC
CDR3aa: CASRQRGPTYEQYF

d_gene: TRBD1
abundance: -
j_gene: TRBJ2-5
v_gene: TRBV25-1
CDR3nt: TGTGCCAGCAGTCTCTACGGGACAGGGGGCAGAGAGACCCAGTACTTC
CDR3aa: CASSLYGTGGRETQYF